This T cell receptor beta chain was documented in a study of cytomegalovirus exposure and HLA in healthy donors (dated by TCRdb to 2015 to 2018). The study in broad terms: An earlier analysis of fewer than 750 of the donors reported under 300 Gb of sequence data and approximately 120 million unique TCR beta sequences obtained from some 200 million T cells. Approximately 310 gigabases of sequencing data and approximately 80 million unique TCR sequences were included in an early release covering 500 to 750 HLA-typed donors. Among the roughly 400 genotyped donors, around 81% belonged to the genetic ancestry cluster associated with self-reported Caucasian donors. The study aimed to test whether cataloging public T cell receptors could reveal signatures of past pathogen exposure. The study used immunosequencing to profile the T cell repertoires of approximately 650 subjects and linked those repertoires to cytomegalovirus serostatus. Besides the first cohort of hundreds of subjects, a separate validation cohort made up of 120 different subjects was used. To predict cytomegalovirus infection status, the study brought together high-throughput TCR immunosequencing, statistical association of individual TCRs with disease status, and machine learning. A later analysis re-analyzed previously published TCR beta repertoires from roughly 630 donors and added high-resolution HLA genotyping to study TCR occurrence patterns. The later analysis used no new phenotypic data to find candidate immune exposures, relying instead on TCR beta sequences and their occurrence across donors. An earlier analysis of 450 to 750 of the donors used high-throughput TCR beta sequencing to judge whether each TCR beta V gene segment behaved as functional or pseudogenic. Donor age, sex, ethnicity and CMV serostatus were compiled alongside the repertoire data. A later genetic analysis used genome-wide SNP genotypes for 398 of the 666 donors, treating that subset as a discovery cohort. All discovery cohort repertoires had been generated using a single sequencing platform. Both class I and class II loci were covered by HLA typing, at four-digit resolution. The number of typed donors differed by locus: 629-630 for A, B, C, DRB1 and DQB1; some 500 for DQA1; roughly 600 for DPA1; and approximately 450 for DPB1. Several DR-DQ haplotypes were treated as single units for association and clustering because of strong linkage in the cohort. Among about 400 genotyped donors of the cohort, an average of about 220,000 unique TCR beta nucleotide sequences was sequenced per donor, of which about 18% were non-productive. Study-wide findings and limitations: V-gene and J-gene trimming of TCR beta chains was associated with a missense DCLRE1C variant in a later genetic analysis, and the association was replicated in an independent cohort. The classifier was reported to diagnose cytomegalovirus status with high specificity and sensitivity in both the original cohort and the validation cohort. A total of fewer than 200 TCR beta chains were listed by the study as associated with cytomegalovirus. A later genetic analysis reported fewer N-insertions in productive TCRs among donors in an Asian-associated ancestry cluster than the roughly 700-donor mean. Because some donors lacked HLA typing at each locus, the association tests relied only on the typed subset. In a later analysis, most CMV-associated TCR beta chains were found to appear HLA-restricted, with HLA associations seemingly driven largely by CMV exposure. For the cohort, immune exposure information was limited to CMV serostatus. Most TCR sequences were seen in very few donors, while some public TCRs were found in many individuals. Some IMGT-functional V segments, including TRBV6-2 and TRBV6-3, could not be distinguished by the 87-base-pair reads and were therefore excluded. When HLA alleles, especially DR and DQ, strongly co-occurred, TCR associations were difficult to assign to individual alleles. A further reported finding was that TCR beta sequences accurately predicted the HLA-A and HLA-B alleles for most subjects in the first cohort. Correlated functional status among segregating V segments might reflect linkage disequilibrium, but an unknown experimental factor could not be ruled out. A later analysis found that HLA-associated TCR beta chains were more clonally expanded and had lower generation probabilities than equally common non-associated chains. The earlier analysis of around 600 of the donors excluded roughly 16 rarely observed V segments, including chromosome 9 orphons, because counts were too low. A cluster of highly shared sequence variants was judged likely to represent a technical artifact of the sequencing pipeline. According to a later analysis, parvovirus B19, influenza, CMV and Epstein-Barr virus appeared linked to several top co-occurrence clusters. In an earlier analysis of around 600 of the donors, most TCR beta V segments appeared in productive rearrangements about 87% or about 30% of the time, broadly matching IMGT annotations. In a later analysis, TCR association rates were found to vary across HLA loci, with the most associated TCRs seen for DRB1 alleles and the fewest for HLA-C alleles. A later analysis associated about 17,000 TCR beta sequences with specific HLA alleles at a false discovery rate of 0.05. Presence/absence analyses assumed roughly uniform sequencing depth across donors, an assumption that may not hold. Only TCR beta chains were sequenced in this cohort, and the absence of alpha or paired-chain data limited detectable features. Three of the identified cytomegalovirus-associated TCR beta chains were confirmed in vitro to be specific for cytomegalovirus antigens. The authors suggested that the approach could potentially be generalized to other disease states and immunological phenotypes.

Including cysteine and phenylalanine, the CDR3 has 17 amino acids. This entry keeps only the CDR3 DNA: 51 bases, framed from base 1. The germline V gene specifies SGDLS as CDR1 and YYNGEE as CDR2. The germline ends are 18 bases apart after V is trimmed by 3 bases and J by 0 bases. The cohort comprised 666 healthy bone marrow donors. Cohort members were all nominally healthy when sampled, although unrecorded immune exposures were likely present. The donor was CMV seropositive and was included in the group of 250 to 300 seropositive cohort members. A peripheral blood sample was collected from each donor, and TCR beta sequencing was performed on peripheral blood mononuclear cells. The Qiagen DNeasy Blood Extraction Kit was used to extract genomic DNA from the blood cell samples. Remarks on this clone: Its specific antigen is unknown. No qualities accompany the bases; no much larger clone lies one base away.

Receptors were amplified or captured by the immunoSEQ multiplex PCR assay. A mixture of 60 forward primers for TCR Vbeta segments and 13 reverse primers for TCR Jbeta segments was used in the multiplex PCR. A multiplex PCR assay on genomic DNA amplified the CDR3 region of rearranged TCR beta genes. The Illumina HiSeq System was used to sequence the amplified TCR beta libraries as 87-base-pair reads. The authors processed their data as follows. A later analysis counted approximately 84 million unique TCR beta chains across the approximately 700 repertoires, and 9.5 million to 11 million of these chains were shared by at least two donors. A nearest-neighbor algorithm error-corrected the raw reads and collapsed the reads into unique sequences, merging closely related sequences to remove PCR and sequencing errors. Alignment of CDR3 sequences to IMGT reference sequences was used to assign V, D and J gene segments. Each retained sequence needed at least a six-nucleotide match to both a V gene segment and a J gene segment. Rearrangements were classified as productive when the CDR3 lacked stop codons and remained in frame with V and J, and all other rearrangements were classified as non-productive. CDR3 was defined according to IMGT convention as the region running from the second conserved V-encoded cysteine to the conserved J-encoded phenylalanine. Sequences without an unambiguous match to a single V gene segment were excluded from the earlier analysis of approximately 560 of the donors. An earlier analysis of some 500 of the donors classified V segments as functional when productive rearrangements were above 56.7% and as segregating when the standard deviation between donors was above 5%. A statistical classification framework was developed to diagnose cytomegalovirus status using the catalog of TCR beta chain sequences. V and J gene assignment, in a later analysis, came from comparing TCR nucleotide sequences with IMGT/GENE-DB human TR gene sequences. Using the TCRdist pipeline, a later analysis assigned CDR3 sequences along with most-parsimonious VDJ recombination scenarios. A later analysis defined each TCR beta chain by its CDR3 amino acid sequence plus V-gene family, and excluded reads lacking a unique V-gene family. A later analysis removed 592 highly shared, low-generation-probability nucleotide sequences to deal with suspected cross-contamination and a sequencing artifact. For each public chain, a later analysis derived a clonal expansion index from normalized ranks of inferred template counts within each repertoire. Generation probabilities in a later analysis came from a VDJ recombination model fitted to out-of-frame rearrangements, and those results were checked against IGoR. In a later analysis, TCR-TCR, TCR-HLA and TCR-CMV co-occurrence was scored with hypergeometric tests, and a repertoire-size bias correction was applied to TCR pairs. In a later analysis, false discovery rates were estimated by permuting HLA or CMV assignments 20 times. In a later analysis, co-occurring TCRs were grouped using DBSCAN, with TCRdist sequence similarity added in when clustering inside HLA-allele-positive subsets. Co-occurrence clustering excluded repertoires with fewer than 30,000 or more than 120,000 public chains, plus five with anomalous nucleotide sharing. In TCRdb, the immuneACCESS table is reduced to in-frame sequences with V and J assigned. These tables do not hold every clone; where another copy was compared, an unresolved V gene accounts for under half, and the others remain unexplained. The V and J calls and clone size come from that table; D and trimming were worked out from the DNA. A total of about 170,000 clones appear in this sample, around 86% of them only once. The ten top clones hold less than 1% of the sample.

The receptor was derived from a girl between 2 and 10 years old in good health and CMV-seropositive. The sequencing sample was made of PBMCs. The chain was built from TRBV9 and TRBJ1-1, and possibly TRBD1, on 5 matching bases. This receptor has the CDR3 CASSAGRDSHMNTEAFF. The DNA sequence reads TGTGCCAGCAGCGCGGGGCGGGATAGTCACATGAACACTGAAGCTTTCTTT.